Below, 4 T cell receptor beta chains from the same sample are listed, as sequenced in a study of cytomegalovirus exposure and HLA in healthy donors. Amplification used 60 Vbeta primers and 13 Jbeta primers. This table comes from immunoSEQ multiplex PCR, and its TCRdb copy is limited to in-frame clones, with some not included. Of 200,000 to 250,000 clones in the sample, 75% were seen once. Sequences were obtained from PBMCs. The source of these receptors is a woman aged 30 to 39 in good health and CMV-seronegative.

The chain joins TRBV19 to TRBJ2-7; 10 bases match TRBD2. J gave up 1 base and V 6 bases, and 3 bases lay outside the gene matches. CDR1 and CDR2 (germline): LNHDA, SQIVND (reference sequence). The CDR3 loop spans 14 amino acids. The CDR3 loop is CASRASGGSYEQYF. The CDR3 DNA is TGTGCCAGTAGGGCTAGCGGGGGATCCTACGAGCAGTACTTC.

The chain links TRBV6-1 to TRBJ1-2; 7 bases agree with TRBD1. Germline lookup yields CDR1 MNHNS and CDR2 SASEGT. V dropped 8 bases and J dropped 7; count of bases not matched to a gene: 7. The CDR3 runs to 12 residues. CDR3: CASERTGGGYTF. The CDR3 DNA reads TGTGCCAGCGAGCGGACAGGTGGTGGCTACACCTTC.

This clone is a singleton in its sample. The V and J genes are TRBV6-5 and TRBJ2-7; TRBD1 agrees at 8 bases. The length of the CDR3 is 14 residues. The V and J ends lost 5 bases and 2 bases, in that order; junction bases with no gene match: 5. Looked up from germline, CDR1 is MNHEY and CDR2 is SVGAGI. CDR3: CASSRDRRTYEQYF. As DNA, the CDR3 is TGTGCCAGCAGTAGGGACAGGCGAACCTACGAGCAGTACTTC.

The chain carries TRBV19 and TRBJ1-2; D not resolved. The CDR3 is made up of 14 amino acids. Germline-derived CDR1 and CDR2 are LNHDA and SQIVND (reference sequence). V lost 5 bases and J lost 4, with 14 bases in between. In nucleotides, the CDR3 is TGTGCCAGTAGTGCCCAGGTAACATCCTATGGCTACACCTTC. Translation gives CASSAQVTSYGYTF.